Following are 23 T cell receptor beta chains from one sample sequenced in a study of T cells in localized non-small cell lung cancer. Here immunoSEQ multiplex PCR was the method, and the copy in TCRdb shows in-frame clones only, minus some. The table has 65,000 to 80,000 clones, 84% seen once. Sequenced material: peripheral blood, taken before any cancer treatment. The receptor set was obtained from a female donor older than 55 with stage I lung adenocarcinoma.

The rearrangement joins TRBV28 to TRBJ1-5; maybe TRBD1 (6 bases). Germline V lookup: CDR1 MDHEN, CDR2 SYDVKM. With 1 base removed from V and 2 bases from J, the gap between germline ends came to 9 bases. This CDR3 comprises 15 residues. CDR3 amino acids: CASSLFSGGNQPQHF. CDR3 DNA sequence: TGTGCCAGCAGTTTATTTTCAGGGGGCAATCAGCCCCAGCATTTT.

The V and J genes are TRBV7-8 and TRBJ2-2, with 7 bases aligning to TRBD2. This CDR3 spans 14 amino acids. CDR1 and CDR2 from the germline V gene are SGHVS and FQNEAQ. With 3 bases clipped from V and 7 bases from J, the junction kept 5 bases outside the gene matches. CDR3 residues: CASSFTGRGGELFF. CDR3 sequence (DNA): TGTGCCAGCAGCTTCACGGGGAGGGGCGGGGAGCTGTTTTTT.

The chain links TRBV19 to TRBJ2-1, with 8 positions matching TRBD2. CDR3 length: 15 residues. V lost 3 bases to trimming and J lost 8 bases; unmatched junction nucleotides: 9. Germline-derived CDR1 and CDR2 are LNHDA and SQIVND (reference sequence). CDR3 residues: CASSIPSRGGYEQFF. Here the CDR3 DNA reads TGTGCCAGTAGTATTCCCTCCCGGGGGGGGTATGAGCAGTTCTTC.

This chain joins TRBV19 and TRBJ2-1; TRBD2 matches 14 bases. Losses at the gene ends were 2 bases for V and 8 bases for J; bases not matched to a gene: 5. Germline V lookup: CDR1 LNHDA, CDR2 SQIVND (reference sequence). CDR3 length equals 16 residues. The CDR3 DNA reads TGTGCCAGTAGTATAATTCCGGGACTAGCGGGGGATGAGCAGTTCTTC. As protein: CASSIIPGLAGDEQFF.

The rearrangement links TRBV11-3 to TRBJ2-3; a possible D gene is TRBD2 (6 bases). This CDR3 has 15 amino acids. The ends were cut back, 1 base at V and 2 bases at J, with 10 bases in the middle. Per germline, CDR1 SGHNT and CDR2 YENEEA. The CDR3 loop reads CASSLVRGNTDTQYF. CDR3 DNA sequence: TGTGCCAGCAGCTTAGTTCGGGGGAACACAGATACGCAGTATTTT.

The chain uses TRBV11-3 and TRBJ1-6; D is unclear. In germline, CDR1 is SGHNT, CDR2 YENEEA. The V gene lost 1 base and the J gene lost 0 bases, with 7 bases spanning the gap. The CDR3 extends over 16 amino acids. CDR3 in DNA: TGTGCCAGCAGCTTAGCGGCGAGCTCCTATAATTCACCCCTCCACTTT. The encoded protein is CASSLAASSYNSPLHF.

J is TRBJ2-1 and V is TRBV5-1; 12 nucleotides align to TRBD2. CDR3 length: 15 amino acids. V lost 3 bases and J lost 6; bases outside the gene matches: 4. Germline values: CDR1 SGHRS, CDR2 YFSETQ. CDR3 sequence: CASSSGLAGTNEQFF. Written as DNA, the CDR3 is TGCGCCAGCAGCTCCGGACTAGCGGGGACCAATGAGCAGTTCTTC. Looking up the rest from reference TRBV5-1 and TRBJ2-1 gives the full variable domain: KAGVTQTPRYLIKTRGQQVTLSCSPISGHRSVSWYQQTPGQGLQFLFEYFSETQRNKGNFPGRFSGRQFSNSRSEMNVSTLELGDSALYLCASSSGLAGTNEQFFGPGTRLTVL.

This clone has more than one count but fewer than ten. At one end the junction does not follow the germline gene, possibly because of a read error. The CDR3 DNA follows: TGCAGTGCAACCCCGTCTAACAATTTT. It is translated as CSATPSNNF. The rearrangement joins TRBV20-1 to TRBJ2-3; D not certain. This CDR3 spans 9 amino acids. Germline assignment: CDR1 DFQATT and CDR2 SNEGSKA (reference sequence).

The chain links TRBV7-6 to TRBJ2-2; D gene unclear. This CDR3 is built from 12 residues. CDR1 and CDR2 from the germline V gene are SGHVS and FNYEAQ. V lost 5 bases and J lost 8, with 9 bases in between. The CDR3 spells CASSLLEGELFF. The CDR3 DNA reads TGTGCCAGCAGCCTCCTGGAAGGGGAGCTGTTTTTT.

The genes are TRBV25-1 and TRBJ2-3; 7 nucleotides line up with TRBD2. The CDR3 runs to 14 residues. Unmatched junction bases numbered 10, after V lost 10 bases and J lost 3 bases. CDR1 is MGHDK, CDR2 SYGVNS, per germline. The CDR3 DNA is TGTGCCACCGGGAGGCGGGAGTCGACAGATACGCAGTATTTT. Translation: CATGRRESTDTQYF.

J is TRBJ2-3 and V is TRBV7-9; TRBD2 matches at 8 bases. Germline V gives CDR1 SEHNR, CDR2 FQNEAQ (reference sequence). Trimming removed 4 bases from V and 2 bases from J; junction bases left unmatched: 5. CDR3 length: 15 amino acids. DNA for the CDR3: TGTGCCAGCAGCTCCGGGACTAGTCTCACAGATACGCAGTATTTT. Its translation: CASSSGTSLTDTQYF.

V is TRBV7-2 and J is TRBJ1-3; D possibly corresponds to TRBD1 (5 bases). Looked up from germline, CDR1 is SGHTA and CDR2 is FQGNSA. The CDR3 is 15 amino acids. The V and J ends lost 3 bases and 0 bases respectively, with 9 bases between them. DNA of the CDR3: TGTGCCAGCAGCTTCGACAGAAGCTCTGGAAACACCATATATTTT. It is translated as CASSFDRSSGNTIYF.

This chain links TRBV6-5 with TRBJ2-7, with D uncertain. The length of the CDR3 is 12 residues. Germline CDR1 is MNHEY and CDR2 is SVGAGI. V lost 5 bases, J lost 2 bases, and 7 bases lay in between. CDR3 protein: CASSRNPYEQYF. In DNA, the CDR3 is TGTGCCAGCAGTCGAAATCCCTACGAGCAGTACTTC.

CDR3: CATSRVAEPSSGNTIYF. For the CDR3, the DNA is TGTGCCACCAGCAGGGTTGCAGAACCAAGCTCTGGAAACACCATATATTTT. V is TRBV15 and J is TRBJ1-3; D remains unclear. CDR3 length equals 17 residues. V shed 3 bases and J shed 0 bases, with 15 bases lying between them. Germline-derived CDR1 and CDR2 are LNHNV and YYDKDF (reference sequence).

This sequence joins TRBV6-4 and TRBJ2-2; D is unclear. CDR3 length equals 14 residues. Deletions cut 3 bases from V and 4 bases from J, with 9 bases between. Germline V CDR1 and CDR2: MRHNA, SNTAGT. CDR3 sequence reads: CASSEQSGTGELFF. CDR3 coding DNA: TGTGCCAGCAGTGAACAATCAGGCACCGGGGAGCTGTTTTTT.

This clone appeared once. The CDR3 sequence is CASSFGQGGNTEAFF. The CDR3 bases are TGTGCCAGCAGCTTCGGCCAGGGGGGGAACACTGAAGCTTTCTTT. V usage is TRBV7-3 and J usage is TRBJ1-1; 7 bases agree with TRBD1. V was pared by 3 bases and J by 1 base, with 5 bases of the junction left unmatched. The CDR3 loop spans 15 amino acids. Germline lookup yields CDR1 SGHTA and CDR2 FQGTGA.

The chain carries TRBV13 and TRBJ1-6; D gene unclear. The germline CDR1 and CDR2 sequences are PRHDT and FYEKMQ (reference sequence). Trimming left V 0 bases short and J 6 bases short, with 12 bases between. CDR3 length equals 16 residues. For the CDR3, the DNA is TGTGCCAGCAGCTTAGGCCAGGCGGAAGTTAATTCACCCCTCCACTTT. Translation: CASSLGQAEVNSPLHF.

The rearrangement uses TRBV27 and TRBJ2-2; D gene unclear. The CDR3 is made up of 12 amino acids. The V end lost 3 bases, the J end lost 6 bases, and 5 bases lay between the germline ends. Per the germline V gene, CDR1 is MNHEY and CDR2 is SMNVEV (reference sequence). CDR3 sequence (DNA): TGTGCCAGCAGTTTTGCCCCCGGGGAGCTGTTTTTT. This gives the protein CASSFAPGELFF.

The chain has TRBV7-9 and TRBJ1-1, with D tentatively TRBD1 (6 bases). Trimming took 4 bases from V and 4 from J, leaving 16 bases between them. The CDR3 loop spans 15 amino acids. The germline V gene encodes CDR1 SEHNR and CDR2 FQNEAQ (reference sequence). CDR3 loop: CASSSNREEITEAFF. The CDR3, as DNA: TGTGCCAGCAGCTCGAACAGGGAGGAAATCACTGAAGCTTTCTTT.

V gene TRBV11-3 combines with J gene TRBJ2-1; D could derive from TRBD1 or TRBD2 (5 bases each). V gave up 5 bases and J gave up 8 bases, with 13 bases separating them. Germline V gene data show CDR1 as SGHNT and CDR2 as YENEEA. CDR3 length: 13 amino acids. CDR3 loop: CASSLIMGDEQFF. As DNA, the CDR3 is TGTGCCAGCAGCCTAATAATGGGGGATGAGCAGTTCTTC.

This chain connects TRBV6-5 to TRBJ1-2, with TRBD1 as a possible D gene (6 bases). V lost 5 bases, J lost 0 bases, and 13 bases lay in between. Germline V lookup: CDR1 MNHEY, CDR2 SVGAGI. The CDR3 runs 15 residues. For the CDR3, the DNA is TGTGCCAGCAGTCCCTCAGGGGTAGCTAACTATGGCTACACCTTC. Its protein is CASSPSGVANYGYTF.

This chain links TRBV18 with TRBJ1-2; 9 nucleotides match TRBD1. The CDR3 is 16 residues long. Germline V gene sequence: CDR1 KGHSH, CDR2 LQKENI. V lost 1 base and J lost 2; bases outside the gene matches: 5. The CDR3 nucleotides are TGTGCCAGCTCACCACAGACGACAGGGGGGAACTATGGCTACACCTTC. Protein sequence: CASSPQTTGGNYGYTF.

The chain links TRBV9 to TRBJ1-1; TRBD1 agrees at 7 bases. V lost 4 bases to trimming and J lost 4 bases; unmatched junction nucleotides: 10. Per germline, CDR1 SGDLS and CDR2 YYNGEE. The CDR3 extends over 15 amino acids. The CDR3 coding sequence is TGTGCCAGCAGCTCAGGGGGAGGGGGGTTCACTGAAGCTTTCTTT. It encodes CASSSGGGGFTEAFF.